Detailed here is one T cell receptor beta chain. Its specificity is unknown. 5'RACE primed at constant segments yielded TCR alpha and TCR beta cDNA libraries bearing sample barcodes and UMIs. In TCRdb, the 5' RACE reads were re-called with MiXCR into one record per CDR3 protein. The sample includes 550,000 to 650,000 distinct CDR3 sequences, approximately 15% of them seen just once. This record belongs to a study of T-cell memory formation after mild COVID-19. The CDR3 contains 12 residues. V dropped 11 bases and J dropped 4 bases, with 14 bases sitting between them. Germline V gene sequence: CDR1 SNHLY, CDR2 FYNNEI. General study points: Contracting clones localized mainly to CM and EM when CD4+ and mainly to EMRA when CD8+. Clones contracting across day 15 to 85 had a balanced CD4/CD8 profile; later expanding clones leaned CD4+.

The source material was PBMCs or a T cell subset sorted from them (not recorded which). This receptor was taken from an adult woman who had mild COVID-19 (a few samples of this study predate the infection). Cell type and time point are not known. The V call is TRBV2, the J call TRBJ1-2, with no clear D. As DNA, the CDR3 is TGTGCCGTCCGCAGAGGTCTCTATGGCTACACCTTC. It specifies CAVRRGLYGYTF.